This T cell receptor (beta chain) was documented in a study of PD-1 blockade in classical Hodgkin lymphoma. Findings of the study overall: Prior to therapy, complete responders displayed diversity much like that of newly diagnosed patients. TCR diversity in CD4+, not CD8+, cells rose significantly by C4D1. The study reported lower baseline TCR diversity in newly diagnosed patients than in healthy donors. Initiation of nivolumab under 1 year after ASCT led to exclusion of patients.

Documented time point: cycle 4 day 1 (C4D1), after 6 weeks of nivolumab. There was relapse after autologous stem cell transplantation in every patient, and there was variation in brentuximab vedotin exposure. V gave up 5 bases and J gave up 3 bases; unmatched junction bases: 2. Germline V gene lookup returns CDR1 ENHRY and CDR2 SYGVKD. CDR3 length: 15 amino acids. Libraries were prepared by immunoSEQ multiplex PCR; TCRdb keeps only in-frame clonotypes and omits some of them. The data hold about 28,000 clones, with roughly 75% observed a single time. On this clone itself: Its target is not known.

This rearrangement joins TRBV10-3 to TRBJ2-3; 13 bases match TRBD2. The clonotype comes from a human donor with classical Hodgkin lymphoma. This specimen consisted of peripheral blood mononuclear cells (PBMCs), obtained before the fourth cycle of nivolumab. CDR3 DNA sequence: TGTGCCATCAGTTGGACTAGCGGGAGTACAGATACGCAGTATTTT. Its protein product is CAISWTSGSTDTQYF.